This T cell receptor (beta chain) was sequenced during a study of cytomegalovirus exposure and HLA in healthy donors. Primers: 60 Vbeta forward and 13 Jbeta reverse. Profiling relied on immunoSEQ multiplex PCR, and the TCRdb table lists in-frame clones only, not all of them. Recorded here are 90,000 to 100,000 clones; the top ten clones represent 3.4%. This receptor was taken from a woman in her thirties in good health and CMV-seronegative. The sample was PBMCs.

CDR3 in amino acids: CASSLAGTGSYEQYF. CDR3 bases: TGTGCCAGCAGCTTGGCGGGTACAGGCTCCTACGAGCAGTACTTC. This rearrangement joins TRBV5-6 to TRBJ2-7; D possibly corresponds to TRBD1 (5 bases). Between the trimmed V and J ends, which lost 0 bases and 0 bases, there was a span of 10 bases. The germline CDR1 and CDR2 sequences are SGHDT and YYEEEE. The CDR3 is 15 amino acids.